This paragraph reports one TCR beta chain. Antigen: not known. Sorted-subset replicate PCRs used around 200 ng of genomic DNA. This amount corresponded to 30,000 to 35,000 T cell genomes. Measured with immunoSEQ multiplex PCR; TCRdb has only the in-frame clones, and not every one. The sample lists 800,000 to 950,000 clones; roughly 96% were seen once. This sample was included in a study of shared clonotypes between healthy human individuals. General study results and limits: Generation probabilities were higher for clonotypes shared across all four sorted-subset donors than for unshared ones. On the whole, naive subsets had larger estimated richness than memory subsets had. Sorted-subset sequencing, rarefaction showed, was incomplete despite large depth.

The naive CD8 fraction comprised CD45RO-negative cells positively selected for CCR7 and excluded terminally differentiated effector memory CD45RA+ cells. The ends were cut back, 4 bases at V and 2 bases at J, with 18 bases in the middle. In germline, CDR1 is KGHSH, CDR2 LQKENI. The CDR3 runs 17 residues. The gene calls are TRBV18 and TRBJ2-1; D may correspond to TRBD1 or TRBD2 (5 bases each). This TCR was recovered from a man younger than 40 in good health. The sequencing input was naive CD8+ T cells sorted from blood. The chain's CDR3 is CASSLESWGKAYNEQFF. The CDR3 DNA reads TGTGCCAGCTCACTTGAATCGTGGGGGAAAGCCTACAATGAGCAGTTCTTC. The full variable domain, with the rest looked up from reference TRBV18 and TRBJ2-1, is NAGVMQNPRHLVRRRGQEARLRCSPMKGHSHVYWYRQLPEEGLKFMVYLQKENIIDESGMPKERFSAEFPKEGPSILRIQQVVRGDSAAYFCASSLESWGKAYNEQFFGPGTRLTVL.